These T cell receptor beta chains were read from a single sample in a study of blood T cell repertoires in COVID-19. Profiled with immunoSEQ multiplex PCR; TCRdb holds only in-frame clones, not every one. The repertoire holds about 72,000 clones, with around 84% as singletons. The sequencing input was peripheral blood. Receptor source: a man aged 65 to 79 with active or convalescent COVID-19. Each CDR3 is given with its conserved first and last residue.

>TRBV6-5|TRBJ1-6|13
CASRVGKESPLHF
>TRBV12-3/TRBV12-4|TRBJ2-7|12
CASSFSPGTGSF
>TRBV30|TRBJ1-1|15
CAWRQERRGFTEAFF
>TRBV7-2|TRBJ2-7|15
CASSLGHLYTYEQYF
>TRBV27|TRBJ2-7|15
CASSLYGSSGYEQYF
>TRBV30|TRBJ1-5|14
CACEITGSNQPQHF
>TRBV11-1|TRBJ1-4|15
CASSFSWSSNEKLFF
>TRBV6-5|TRBJ1-2|11
CASIGIYGYTF
>TRBV7-8|TRBJ1-5|15
CASSPGTGPNQPQHF
>TRBV2|TRBJ2-3|15
CASSEGLAGSDTQYF
>TRBV18|TRBJ1-1|15
CASSPSRDLNTEAFF
>TRBV5-6|TRBJ1-4|18
CASSLGMTSPSDNEKLFF
>TRBV6-4|TRBJ2-1|15
CASTRGEDSYNEQFF
>TRBV15|TRBJ1-1|14
CATSVLGENTEAFF
>TRBV30|TRBJ2-3|15
CAWSVKGEGTDTQYF
>TRBV2|TRBJ1-2|13
CATSGQGNYGYTF
>TRBV10-3|TRBJ2-3|14
CAISATGREDTQYF
>TRBV18|TRBJ1-1|13
CASSPNRGTEAFF